This T cell receptor beta chain is drawn from a study of T cells after yellow fever vaccination. Study results and caveats: Booster samples showed a return of most primary-vaccination clones (roughly 96% CD4, around 85% CD8).

Concerning this clonotype: The target antigen is unknown.

Universal primer sites and UMIs were introduced during 5'RACE template-switching synthesis of TCR cDNA. TCRdb reprocessed the 5' RACE reads with MiXCR, giving one entry per CDR3 protein. The sample holds about 340,000 distinct CDR3 sequences, approximately 4.2% seen once. The CDR3 contains 16 residues. Germline-derived CDR1 and CDR2 are SGHRS and YFSETQ. V lost 4 bases and J lost 5; bases outside the gene matches: 11. V and J are TRBV5-1 and TRBJ1-4, with 7 positions matching TRBD1. This TCR derives from a man aged 18 to 30 who received the YFV17D yellow fever vaccine. The input for sequencing was PBMCs, taken 5 days after the yellow fever booster vaccination. As DNA, the CDR3 is TGCGCCAGCAGCCTCAGGGGGGACAGCGGGAATGAAAAACTGTTTTTT. Its protein is CASSLRGDSGNEKLFF.